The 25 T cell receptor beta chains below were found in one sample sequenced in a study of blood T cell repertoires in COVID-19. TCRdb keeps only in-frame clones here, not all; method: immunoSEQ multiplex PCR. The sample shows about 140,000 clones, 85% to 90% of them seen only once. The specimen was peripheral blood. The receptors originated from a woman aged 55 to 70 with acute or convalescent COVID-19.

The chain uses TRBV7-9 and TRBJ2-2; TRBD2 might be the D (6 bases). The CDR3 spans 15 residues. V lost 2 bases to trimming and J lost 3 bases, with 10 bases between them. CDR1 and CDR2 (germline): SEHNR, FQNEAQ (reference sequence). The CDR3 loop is CASSLTSRYTGELFF. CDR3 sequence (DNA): TGTGCCAGCAGCTTAACTAGCCGTTACACCGGGGAGCTGTTTTTT.

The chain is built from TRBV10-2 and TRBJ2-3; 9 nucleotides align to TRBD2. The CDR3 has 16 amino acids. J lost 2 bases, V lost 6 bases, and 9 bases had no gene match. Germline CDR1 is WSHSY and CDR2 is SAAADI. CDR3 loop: CASSDAGGLYTDTQYF. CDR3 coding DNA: TGCGCCAGCAGCGACGCGGGGGGGCTTTACACAGATACGCAGTATTTT.

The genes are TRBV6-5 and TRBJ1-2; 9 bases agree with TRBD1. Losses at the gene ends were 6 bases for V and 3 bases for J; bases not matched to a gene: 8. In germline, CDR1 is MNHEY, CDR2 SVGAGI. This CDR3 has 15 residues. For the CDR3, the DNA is TGTGCCAGCAGCCCGGGACAGGGCGTAGACTATGGCTACACCTTC. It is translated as CASSPGQGVDYGYTF.

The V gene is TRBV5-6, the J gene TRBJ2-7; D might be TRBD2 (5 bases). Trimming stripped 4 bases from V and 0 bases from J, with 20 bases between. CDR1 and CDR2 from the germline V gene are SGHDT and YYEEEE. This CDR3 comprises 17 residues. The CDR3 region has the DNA TGTGCCAGCAGCCGCTTATCTGCTACTAGGTTCTCCTACGAGCAGTACTTC. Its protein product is CASSRLSATRFSYEQYF.

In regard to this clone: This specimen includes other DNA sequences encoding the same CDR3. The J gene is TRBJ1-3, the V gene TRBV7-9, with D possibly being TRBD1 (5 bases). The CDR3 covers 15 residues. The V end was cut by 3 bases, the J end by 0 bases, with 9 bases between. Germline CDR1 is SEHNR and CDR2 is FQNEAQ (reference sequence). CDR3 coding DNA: TGTGCCAGCAGCTTGGTGCAGGGCTCTGGAAACACCATATATTTT. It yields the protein CASSLVQGSGNTIYF.

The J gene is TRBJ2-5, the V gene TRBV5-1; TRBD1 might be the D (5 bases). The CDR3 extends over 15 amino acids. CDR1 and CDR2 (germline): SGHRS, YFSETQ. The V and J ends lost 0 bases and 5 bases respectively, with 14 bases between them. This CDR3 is CASSLETTDAETQYF. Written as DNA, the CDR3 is TGCGCCAGCAGCTTGGAGACGACAGATGCGGAGACCCAGTACTTC.

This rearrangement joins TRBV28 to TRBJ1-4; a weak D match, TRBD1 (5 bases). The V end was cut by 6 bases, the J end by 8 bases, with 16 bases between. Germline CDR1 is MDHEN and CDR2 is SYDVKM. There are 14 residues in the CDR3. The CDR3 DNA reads TGTGCCAGCAGCAGGGTTAGTTTCAGCGAAAAACTGTTTTTT. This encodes CASSRVSFSEKLFF.

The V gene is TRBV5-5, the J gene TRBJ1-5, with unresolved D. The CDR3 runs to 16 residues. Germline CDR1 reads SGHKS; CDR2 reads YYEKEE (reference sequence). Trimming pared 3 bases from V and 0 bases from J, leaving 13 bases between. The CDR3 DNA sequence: TGTGCCAGCAGCTACCCCGGTAGAGATAGCAATCAGCCCCAGCATTTT. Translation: CASSYPGRDSNQPQHF.

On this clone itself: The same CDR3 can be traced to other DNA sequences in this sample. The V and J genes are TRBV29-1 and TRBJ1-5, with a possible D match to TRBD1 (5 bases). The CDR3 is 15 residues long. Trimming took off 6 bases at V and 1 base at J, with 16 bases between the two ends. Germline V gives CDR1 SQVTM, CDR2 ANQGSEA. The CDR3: CSVAVEGASNQPQHF. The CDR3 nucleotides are TGCAGCGTGGCCGTTGAAGGGGCCAGCAATCAGCCCCAGCATTTT.

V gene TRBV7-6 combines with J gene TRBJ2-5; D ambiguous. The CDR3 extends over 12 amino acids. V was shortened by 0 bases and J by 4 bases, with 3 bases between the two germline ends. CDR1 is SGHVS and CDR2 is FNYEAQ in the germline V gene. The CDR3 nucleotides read TGTGCCAGCAGCTTAGCGCGAGAGACCCAGTACTTC. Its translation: CASSLARETQYF.

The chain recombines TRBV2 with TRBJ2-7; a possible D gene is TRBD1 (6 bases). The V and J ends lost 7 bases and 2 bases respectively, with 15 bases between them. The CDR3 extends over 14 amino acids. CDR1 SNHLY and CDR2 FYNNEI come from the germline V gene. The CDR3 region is CASNDLDSPYEQYF. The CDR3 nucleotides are TGTGCCAGCAATGACTTGGACAGCCCCTACGAGCAGTACTTC. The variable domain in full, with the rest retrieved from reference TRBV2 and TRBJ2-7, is EPEVTQTPSHQVTQMGQEVILRCVPISNHLYFYWYRQILGQKVEFLVSFYNNEISEKSEIFDDQFSVERPDGSNFTLKIRSTKLEDSAMYFCASNDLDSPYEQYFGPGTRLTVT.

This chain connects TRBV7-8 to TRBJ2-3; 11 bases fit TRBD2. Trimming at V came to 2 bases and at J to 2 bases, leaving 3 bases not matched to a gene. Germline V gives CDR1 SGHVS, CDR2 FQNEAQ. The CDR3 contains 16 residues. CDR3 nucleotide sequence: TGTGCCAGCAGCTTACGACTAGCGGGGTCCACAGATACGCAGTATTTT. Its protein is CASSLRLAGSTDTQYF.

This chain's CDR3 is CASSPGLVLHNEQFF. The CDR3 DNA sequence: TGTGCCAGCAGTCCCGGACTAGTCCTCCACAATGAGCAGTTCTTC. The chain uses TRBV7-3 and TRBJ2-1, with TRBD2 identical over 7 bases. V lost 6 bases and J lost 5; bases outside the gene matches: 10. Looked up from germline, CDR1 is SGHTA and CDR2 is FQGTGA. This CDR3 has 15 residues.

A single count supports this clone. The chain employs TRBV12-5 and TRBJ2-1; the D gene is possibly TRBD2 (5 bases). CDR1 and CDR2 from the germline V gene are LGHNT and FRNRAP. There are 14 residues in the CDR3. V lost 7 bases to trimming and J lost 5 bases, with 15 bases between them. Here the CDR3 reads CASVRGRSDNEQFF. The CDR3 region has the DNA TGTGCTAGTGTACGGGGAAGGAGTGACAATGAGCAGTTCTTC.

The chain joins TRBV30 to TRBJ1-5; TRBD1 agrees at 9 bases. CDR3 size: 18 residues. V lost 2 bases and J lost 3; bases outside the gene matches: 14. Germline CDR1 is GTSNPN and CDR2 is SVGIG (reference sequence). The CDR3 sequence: CAWSSFREGTGINQPQHF. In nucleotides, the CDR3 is TGTGCCTGGAGTTCCTTTAGGGAGGGGACAGGGATCAATCAGCCCCAGCATTTT. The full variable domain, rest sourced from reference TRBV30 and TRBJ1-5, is SQTIHQWPATLVQPVGSPLSLECTVEGTSNPNLYWYRQAAGRGLQLLFYSVGIGQISSEVPQNLSASRPQDRQFILSSKKLLLSDSGFYLCAWSSFREGTGINQPQHFGDGTRLSIL.

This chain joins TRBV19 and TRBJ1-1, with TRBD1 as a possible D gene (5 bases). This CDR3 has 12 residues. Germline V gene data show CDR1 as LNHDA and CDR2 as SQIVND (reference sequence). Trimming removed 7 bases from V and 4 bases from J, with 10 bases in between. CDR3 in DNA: TGTGCCAGTAATATGGGGGGCACTGAAGCTTTCTTT. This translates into CASNMGGTEAFF.

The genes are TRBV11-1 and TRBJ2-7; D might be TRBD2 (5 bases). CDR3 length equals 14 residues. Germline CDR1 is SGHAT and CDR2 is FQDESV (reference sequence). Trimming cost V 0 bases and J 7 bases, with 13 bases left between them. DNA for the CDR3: TGTGCCAGCAGCTTAGCGCGGCGGGCTGAGGAGCAGTACTTC. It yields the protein CASSLARRAEEQYF.

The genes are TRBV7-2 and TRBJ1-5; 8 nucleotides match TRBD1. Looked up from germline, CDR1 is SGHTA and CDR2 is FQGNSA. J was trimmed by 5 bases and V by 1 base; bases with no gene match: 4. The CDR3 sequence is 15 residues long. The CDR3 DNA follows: TGTGCCAGCAGCTTAGGGACAGGGAGCGATCAGCCCCAGCATTTT. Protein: CASSLGTGSDQPQHF. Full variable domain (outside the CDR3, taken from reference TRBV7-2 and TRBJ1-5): GAGVSQSPSNKVTEKGKDVELRCDPISGHTALYWYRQSLGQGLEFLIYFQGNSAPDKSGLPSDRFSAERTGGSVSTLTIQRTQQEDSAVYLCASSLGTGSDQPQHFGDGTRLSIL.

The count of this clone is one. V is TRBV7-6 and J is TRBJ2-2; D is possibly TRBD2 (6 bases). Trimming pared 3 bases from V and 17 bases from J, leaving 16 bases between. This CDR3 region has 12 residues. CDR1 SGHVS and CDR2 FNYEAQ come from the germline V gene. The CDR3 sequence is CASSLVAGPVFF. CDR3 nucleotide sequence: TGTGCCAGCAGCTTGGTGGCGGGGCCTGTATTTTTT.

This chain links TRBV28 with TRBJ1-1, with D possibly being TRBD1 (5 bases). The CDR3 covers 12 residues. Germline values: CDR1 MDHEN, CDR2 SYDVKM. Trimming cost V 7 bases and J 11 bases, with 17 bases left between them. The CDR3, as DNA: TGTGCCAGCAATTCCGGGACTCCACCGGCTTTCTTT. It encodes CASNSGTPPAFF. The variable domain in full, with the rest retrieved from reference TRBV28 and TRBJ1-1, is DVKVTQSSRYLVKRTGEKVFLECVQDMDHENMFWYRQDPGLGLRLIYFSYDVKMKEKGDIPEGYSVSREKKERFSLILESASTNQTSMYLCASNSGTPPAFFGQGTRLTVV.

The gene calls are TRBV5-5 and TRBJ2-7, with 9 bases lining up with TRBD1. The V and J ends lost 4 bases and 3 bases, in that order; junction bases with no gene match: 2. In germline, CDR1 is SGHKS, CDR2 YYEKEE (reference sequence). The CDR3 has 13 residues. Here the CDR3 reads CASSTDRGYEQYF. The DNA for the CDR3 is TGTGCCAGCAGCACGGACAGGGGCTACGAGCAGTACTTC.

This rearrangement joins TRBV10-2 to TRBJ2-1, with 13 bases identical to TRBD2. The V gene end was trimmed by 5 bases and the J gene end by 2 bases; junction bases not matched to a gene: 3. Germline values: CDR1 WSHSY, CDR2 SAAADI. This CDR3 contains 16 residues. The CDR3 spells CASSYGLAGAYNEQFF. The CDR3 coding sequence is TGCGCCAGCAGTTACGGACTAGCGGGGGCCTACAATGAGCAGTTCTTC.

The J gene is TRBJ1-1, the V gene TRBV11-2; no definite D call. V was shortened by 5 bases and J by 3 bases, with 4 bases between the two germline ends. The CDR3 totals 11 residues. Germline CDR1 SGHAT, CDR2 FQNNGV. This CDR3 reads CASSTYTEAFF. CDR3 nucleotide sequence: TGTGCCAGCAGCACATACACTGAAGCTTTCTTT.

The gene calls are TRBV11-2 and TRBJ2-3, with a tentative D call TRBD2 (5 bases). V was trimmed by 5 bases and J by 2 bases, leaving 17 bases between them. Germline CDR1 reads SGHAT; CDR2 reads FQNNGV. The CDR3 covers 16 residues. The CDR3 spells CASSITASGSTDTQYF. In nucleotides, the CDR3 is TGTGCCAGCAGCATCACGGCCAGCGGCTCCACAGATACGCAGTATTTT.

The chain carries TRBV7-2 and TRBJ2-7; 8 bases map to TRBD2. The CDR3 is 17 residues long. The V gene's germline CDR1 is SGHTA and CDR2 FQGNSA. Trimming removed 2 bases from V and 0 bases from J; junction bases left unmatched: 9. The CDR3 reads CASSLRGRGGPSYEQYF. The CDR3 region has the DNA TGTGCCAGCAGCTTACGTGGCCGGGGGGGTCCCTCCTACGAGCAGTACTTC.